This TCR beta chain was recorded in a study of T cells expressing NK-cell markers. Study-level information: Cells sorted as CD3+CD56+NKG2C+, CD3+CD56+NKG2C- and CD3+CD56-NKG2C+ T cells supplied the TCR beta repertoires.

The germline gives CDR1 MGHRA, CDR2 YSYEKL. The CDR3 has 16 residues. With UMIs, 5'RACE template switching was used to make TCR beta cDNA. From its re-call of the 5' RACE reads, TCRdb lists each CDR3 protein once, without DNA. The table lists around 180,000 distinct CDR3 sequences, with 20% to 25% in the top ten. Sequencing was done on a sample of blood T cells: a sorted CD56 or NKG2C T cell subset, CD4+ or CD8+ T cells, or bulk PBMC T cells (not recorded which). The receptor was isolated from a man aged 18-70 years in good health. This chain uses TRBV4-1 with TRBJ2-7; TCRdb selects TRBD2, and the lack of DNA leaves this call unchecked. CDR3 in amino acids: CASSQVTSENSYEQYF.